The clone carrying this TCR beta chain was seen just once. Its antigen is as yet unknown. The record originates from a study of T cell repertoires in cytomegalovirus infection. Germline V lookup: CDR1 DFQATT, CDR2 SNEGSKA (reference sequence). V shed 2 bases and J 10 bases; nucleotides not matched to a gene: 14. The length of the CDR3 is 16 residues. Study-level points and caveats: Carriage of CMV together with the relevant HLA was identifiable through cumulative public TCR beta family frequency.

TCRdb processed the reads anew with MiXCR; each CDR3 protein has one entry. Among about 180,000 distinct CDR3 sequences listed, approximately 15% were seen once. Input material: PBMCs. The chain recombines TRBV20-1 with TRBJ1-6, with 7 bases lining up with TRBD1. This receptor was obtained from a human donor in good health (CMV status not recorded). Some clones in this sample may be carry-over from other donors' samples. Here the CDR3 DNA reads TGCAGTGCTAGACTAGAGACAGGGCTAGAAAGCTCACCCCTCCACTTT. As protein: CSARLETGLESSPLHF.